These 26 T cell receptor beta chains were all obtained from the same sample, sequenced in a study of blood T cell repertoires in COVID-19. Assay used: immunoSEQ multiplex PCR; TCRdb lists only in-frame clones, some missing. Seen here are about 58,000 clones, about 91% observed once, and the top ten hold roughly 13%. The sequenced sample consisted of peripheral blood. Receptors were obtained from an older woman with active COVID-19.

The V gene is TRBV12-3 or TRBV12-4, the J gene TRBJ1-2, with TRBD1 as a possible D gene (5 bases). This CDR3 comprises 13 residues. Trimming removed 2 bases from V and 3 bases from J, with 7 bases in between. This chain's CDR3 is CASSLTGYYGYTF. The CDR3 coding sequence is TGTGCCAGCAGTTTAACAGGATACTATGGCTACACCTTC.

This clone was observed a handful of times. The V call is TRBV29-1, the J call TRBJ2-6, with 9 nucleotides matching TRBD2. The germline gives CDR1 SQVTM, CDR2 ANQGSEA. V dropped 1 base and J dropped 2; count of bases not matched to a gene: 0. The CDR3 totals 15 residues. CDR3 coding DNA: TGCAGCGTTGAAGGCGGGGGGGCTGGGGCCAACGTCCTGACTTTC. Amino acids: CSVEGGGAGANVLTF.

The chain couples TRBV4-1 to TRBJ1-6, with D perhaps matching TRBD1 (5 bases). The CDR3 covers 15 residues. Trimming stripped 3 bases from V and 3 bases from J, with 9 bases between. CDR1 is MGHRA and CDR2 is YSYEKL in the germline V gene. The CDR3, as DNA: TGCGCCAGCAGCCAGTCCAGGGACTATAATTCACCCCTCCACTTT. It encodes CASSQSRDYNSPLHF.

The CDR3 coding sequence is TGTGCCAGCAGCGTAGTGGAGCGGGGGGACAATGAGCAGTTCTTC. This codes for CASSVVERGDNEQFF. V is TRBV9 and J is TRBJ2-1; 9 bases fit TRBD2. This CDR3 spans 15 amino acids. The J segment lost 5 bases and the V segment lost 0 bases, leaving 3 bases of the junction unmatched. Germline CDR1 is SGDLS and CDR2 is YYNGEE.

This chain links TRBV10-3 with TRBJ2-6; weak D call: TRBD1 (5 bases). V lost 3 bases and J lost 2, with 5 bases in between. This CDR3 is built from 14 residues. In germline, CDR1 is ENHRY, CDR2 SYGVKD. CDR3 region: CAISEGAGANVLTF. CDR3 bases: TGTGCCATCAGTGAAGGGGCTGGGGCCAACGTCCTGACTTTC.

The chain joins TRBV11-2 to TRBJ2-1; TRBD1 matches at 8 bases. CDR1 SGHAT and CDR2 FQNNGV come from the germline V gene. Losses at the gene ends were 3 bases for V and 8 bases for J; bases not matched to a gene: 9. The CDR3 runs 15 residues. CDR3 protein: CASSFWDRIRDEQFF. CDR3 sequence (DNA): TGTGCCAGCAGCTTCTGGGACAGGATTAGGGATGAGCAGTTCTTC.

The J gene is TRBJ1-2, the V gene TRBV9; TRBD1 is a possible D gene (6 bases). The CDR3 is 14 residues long. Germline CDR1 and CDR2: SGDLS and YYNGEE. The V gene lost 3 bases and the J gene lost 2 bases, with 11 bases spanning the gap. The CDR3 nucleotides are TGTGCCAGCAGCGGCGACAGGCTGAACTATGGCTACACCTTC. This codes for CASSGDRLNYGYTF.

This chain uses TRBV6-2 or TRBV6-3 with TRBJ2-3; 8 positions match TRBD2. Germline lookup yields CDR1 MNHEY and CDR2 SVGEGT. The CDR3 spans 15 residues. J was trimmed by 2 bases and V by 7 bases; bases with no gene match: 8. CDR3 sequence: CASTPAGAFTDTQYF. Here the CDR3 DNA reads TGTGCCAGCACCCCAGCGGGGGCCTTCACAGATACGCAGTATTTT.

This chain links TRBV29-1 with TRBJ2-3, with TRBD2 matching over 9 bases. There are 16 residues in the CDR3. The germline V gene encodes CDR1 SQVTM and CDR2 ANQGSEA. V shed 7 bases, J shed 8 bases, and the junction held 19 bases outside the gene matches. The CDR3 here is CSAQFGVAGAAGTQYF. CDR3 coding DNA: TGCAGCGCCCAGTTCGGAGTAGCGGGGGCCGCCGGTACGCAGTATTTT.

The V call is TRBV5-8, the J call TRBJ2-7; D is unresolved. The CDR3 length is 12 residues. Looked up from germline, CDR1 is SGHTS and CDR2 is YDEGEE. Trimming took off 1 base at V and 4 bases at J, with 6 bases between the two ends. Here the CDR3 reads CASSLLSYEQYF. CDR3 DNA sequence: TGTGCCAGCAGCTTGCTCTCGTACGAGCAGTACTTC.

This chain uses TRBV11-3 with TRBJ2-5; 7 bases are shared with TRBD1. Germline V gene sequence: CDR1 SGHNT, CDR2 YENEEA. CDR3 size: 13 residues. The junction had 2 bases not matched to a gene; V was cut back by 5 bases and J by 2 bases. This CDR3 is CASSPGQQETQYF. In nucleotides, the CDR3 is TGTGCCAGCAGCCCGGGACAGCAAGAGACCCAGTACTTC.

The chain couples TRBV7-8 to TRBJ2-5; 11 bases map to TRBD2. With 5 bases clipped from V and 2 bases from J, the junction kept 4 bases outside the gene matches. The CDR3 has 15 amino acids. The germline CDR1 and CDR2 sequences are SGHVS and FQNEAQ. The CDR3 loop is CASSPRTSGQETQYF. DNA for the CDR3: TGTGCCAGCAGCCCCCGGACTAGCGGGCAAGAGACCCAGTACTTC.

CDR3 amino acids: CASSSESALNTEAFF. Here the CDR3 DNA reads TGTGCCAGCAGCTCTGAAAGCGCCCTGAACACTGAAGCTTTCTTT. The chain employs TRBV7-3 and TRBJ1-1, with no clear D. CDR1 SGHTA and CDR2 FQGTGA come from the germline V gene. V lost 4 bases, J lost 0 bases, and 12 bases lay in between. The CDR3 loop spans 15 amino acids.

This chain uses TRBV19 with TRBJ1-6; D possibly corresponds to TRBD1 (5 bases). Trimming stripped 3 bases from V and 9 bases from J, with 12 bases between. This CDR3 has 14 amino acids. Germline lookup yields CDR1 LNHDA and CDR2 SQIVND (reference sequence). CDR3: CASSMSRVGSPLHF. Here the CDR3 DNA reads TGTGCCAGTAGTATGAGCAGGGTTGGTTCACCCCTCCACTTT.

The J gene is TRBJ1-6, the V gene TRBV10-1, with a tentative D call TRBD1 (6 bases). The CDR3 has 14 residues. V shed 3 bases and J shed 8 bases, with 11 bases lying between them. Germline loops: CDR1 WNHNN, CDR2 SYGVQD (reference sequence). DNA of the CDR3: TGCGCCAGCAGTGAATCGAGGGGGTATTCACCCCTCCACTTT. It specifies CASSESRGYSPLHF.

The chain joins TRBV19 to TRBJ2-4, with 12 nucleotides matching TRBD2. The CDR3 loop spans 16 amino acids. Germline values: CDR1 LNHDA, CDR2 SQIVND (reference sequence). V lost 5 bases to trimming and J lost 7 bases; unmatched junction nucleotides: 9. CDR3 region: CASSHSSGGASNIQYF. CDR3 DNA sequence: TGTGCCAGTAGTCATTCTAGCGGGGGGGCTTCGAACATTCAGTACTTC.

This clone was recorded a few times. This chain links TRBV14 with TRBJ1-6; D possibly corresponds to TRBD1 (5 bases). V shed 2 bases and J shed 9 bases, with 11 bases lying between them. Germline CDR1 is SGHDN and CDR2 is FVKESK. This CDR3 comprises 14 residues. For the CDR3, the DNA is TGTGCCAGCAGCCAACAGGGTGTAAGTTCACCCCTCCACTTT. It codes for CASSQQGVSSPLHF.

This rearrangement joins TRBV14 to TRBJ2-3; TRBD1 aligns across 7 bases. V lost 0 bases to trimming and J lost 6 bases; unmatched junction nucleotides: 3. Germline CDR1 reads SGHDN; CDR2 reads FVKESK. This CDR3 has 14 residues. CDR3 bases: TGTGCCAGCAGCCAAGACAGGGGGTTGGATACGCAGTATTTT. Translation: CASSQDRGLDTQYF.

The chain is built from TRBV18 and TRBJ1-2, with a possible D match to TRBD1 (5 bases). The CDR3 has 14 amino acids. The V gene lost 5 bases and the J gene lost 4 bases, with 14 bases spanning the gap. Per the germline V gene, CDR1 is KGHSH and CDR2 is LQKENI. The CDR3: CASSRATDPYGYTF. The CDR3 DNA is TGTGCCAGCTCAAGGGCGACAGACCCCTATGGCTACACCTTC.

The V gene is TRBV9, the J gene TRBJ1-3; maybe TRBD1 (5 bases). The CDR3 contains 14 residues. The V end was cut by 5 bases, the J end by 2 bases, with 11 bases between. The germline V gene has CDR1 SGDLS and CDR2 YYNGEE. As DNA, the CDR3 is TGTGCCAGCAGTGACCAGGGTGCTGGAAACACCATATATTTT. It codes for CASSDQGAGNTIYF.

V usage is TRBV6-1 and J usage is TRBJ2-5; perhaps TRBD2 as D (7 bases). This CDR3 contains 13 residues. Germline V CDR1 and CDR2: MNHNS, SASEGT. Trimming stripped 0 bases from V and 9 bases from J, with 11 bases between. DNA for the CDR3: TGTGCCAGCAGTGAAGCGAGGGGGGGGCCCCAGTACTTC. This encodes CASSEARGGPQYF.

V gene TRBV19 combines with J gene TRBJ1-6; D remains unclear. Germline values: CDR1 LNHDA, CDR2 SQIVND (reference sequence). V gave up 5 bases and J gave up 7 bases, with 12 bases separating them. The CDR3 contains 14 residues. CDR3 region: CASSHREKNSPLHF. CDR3 DNA: TGTGCCAGTAGTCACCGGGAGAAAAATTCACCCCTCCACTTT. Full variable domain (rest looked up from reference TRBV19 and TRBJ1-6): DGGITQSPKYLFRKEGQNVTLSCEQNLNHDAMYWYRQDPGQGLRLIYYSQIVNDFQKGDIAEGYSVSREKKESFPLTVTSAQKNPTAFYLCASSHREKNSPLHFGNGTRLTVT.

This clone was detected only once. The rearrangement uses TRBV9 and TRBJ1-1; no clear D gene. Trimming shortened V by 3 bases and J by 3 bases, and 9 bases separated the two germline ends. The CDR3 sequence is 13 residues long. The germline V gene has CDR1 SGDLS and CDR2 YYNGEE. CDR3 protein: CASSATSDTEAFF. The CDR3 DNA sequence: TGTGCCAGCAGCGCCACTAGTGACACTGAAGCTTTCTTT.

The chain joins TRBV7-3 to TRBJ1-6; D gene ambiguous. The CDR3 extends over 13 amino acids. CDR1 is SGHTA, CDR2 FQGTGA, per germline. Trimming stripped 3 bases from V and 11 bases from J, with 11 bases between. CDR3 amino acids: CASSLIGRPPLHF. The CDR3 nucleotides are TGTGCCAGCAGCTTGATTGGGAGGCCACCCCTCCACTTT.

With respect to this clone: The junction does not match germline at one end; this may be a read error. The gene calls are TRBV7-7 and TRBJ2-3; D may be TRBD1 (6 bases). Germline CDR1 is SSHAT and CDR2 is FNYEAQ (reference sequence). The CDR3 has 16 amino acids. The CDR3 DNA follows: TGTGCTAGCAGCCTCAATCGACAGGCCCACACAGATACGCAGTATTTT. Encoded protein: CASSLNRQAHTDTQYF.

This chain uses TRBV6-5 with TRBJ2-1; 8 positions agree with TRBD2. The CDR3 runs 15 residues. Unmatched junction bases numbered 9, after V lost 5 bases and J lost 6 bases. Germline V gene lookup returns CDR1 MNHEY and CDR2 SVGAGI. The DNA for the CDR3 is TGTGCCAGCAGTACAACCGGGACTAGAGGCAATGAGCAGTTCTTC. It specifies CASSTTGTRGNEQFF.